A single T cell receptor beta chain is shown here with its context. Antigen unknown. This sample was taken from a study of OX40 agonist ivuxolimab in advanced cancers. Autoimmune disease history or systemic immunosuppression was exclusionary. The CDR3 is 13 residues long. V lost 5 bases, J lost 6 bases, and 11 bases lay in between. Germline-derived CDR1 and CDR2 are MNHEY and SVGAGI. TCRdb keeps only in-frame clones here, not all; method: immunoSEQ multiplex PCR. The profile shows about 59,000 clones, about 89% of them singletons. Regarding the study as a whole: No determination was made of the antigen specificity of the expanded peripheral T cells. Within 6 weeks, CD4+ and CD8+ blood T cells expanded clonally at 0.1 to 3.0 mg/kg.

Here the sequenced sample was CD4+ or CD8+ T cells sorted from blood, taken in a trial of the OX40 agonist ivuxolimab. The source is an adult with an advanced solid tumor such as melanoma, head and neck, liver or kidney cancer. This chain links TRBV6-5 with TRBJ2-1; tentative D call: TRBD1 (5 bases). This CDR3 is CASSTDRTNEQFF. CDR3 DNA sequence: TGTGCCAGCAGTACCGACAGAACCAATGAGCAGTTCTTC.